This T cell receptor (beta chain) was sequenced for a study of response to subunit inactivated influenza vaccine. TCRdb re-derived calls from the RT-PCR reads in MiXCR, one entry per CDR3 protein. The sample comprises about 650,000 distinct CDR3 sequences, 12% to 15% of which are singletons, and approximately 7.6% rests with the top ten. The V gene lost 3 bases and the J gene lost 0 bases, with 11 bases spanning the gap. This CDR3 is 16 amino acids long. From germline, CDR1 is SNHLY and CDR2 FYNNEI. This specimen was PBMCs from blood, taken 14 to 15 days before vaccination. V gene TRBV2 combines with J gene TRBJ2-2; D not certain. The TCR was taken from a man aged 50 to 60 who received an inactivated influenza vaccine. DNA for the CDR3: TGTGCCAGCAGTGAGGTCCAGCTTGCGAACACCGGGGAGCTGTTTTTT. This translates into CASSEVQLANTGELFF.